This T cell receptor beta chain is drawn from a study of brain T cells in children with intractable seizures. Study-wide results and caveats: Clones missing pre-surgery may reflect undersampling of that blood sample. HCMV serostatus was not known, and viral specificity came from CDR3 similarity only.

The CDR3 length is 15 residues. Germline V gene sequence: CDR1 SNHLY, CDR2 FYNNEI. V dropped 8 bases and J dropped 1 base, with 16 bases sitting between them. Concerning this clone itself: Its target is not known.

Time point defined: blood from clinic visit 5 months post-surgery; TSC patient then seizure free. Surgery cases with the highest brain T cell transcript signatures were chosen for sequencing. Patients received at least one anti-epileptic drug before surgery. Repertoires were generated with immunoSEQ multiplex PCR, while TCRdb's copy carries only in-frame clones and drops some. Of 300,000 to 400,000 clones listed, about 93% were seen once; the top ten hold 5.5% to 6%. The starting material was peripheral blood, obtained approximately 5 months after surgery. This receptor was taken from a boy under two years old with tuberous sclerosis and intractable seizures. The V call is TRBV2, the J call TRBJ2-3, with D tentatively TRBD1 (7 bases). The CDR3 DNA reads as TGTGCCAGCCGGGGCAGGGGGGTTGGCACAGATACGCAGTATTTT. Protein product: CASRGRGVGTDTQYF.